The 23 T cell receptor beta chains given below trace back to one sample, sequenced in a study of blood T cell repertoires in COVID-19. Clones were read by immunoSEQ multiplex PCR, and TCRdb kept only the in-frame ones, dropping some. The profile covers more than 85,000 clones, with over 75% appearing a single time and about 6.6% taken by the ten largest. Sequenced input: peripheral blood. The receptor set was obtained from a woman between 45 and 65 years old with acute or convalescent COVID-19.

V and J are TRBV10-3 and TRBJ2-1, with 9 bases aligning to TRBD1. The V gene end was trimmed by 7 bases and the J gene end by 8 bases; junction bases not matched to a gene: 6. There are 13 residues in the CDR3. Germline V gene lookup returns CDR1 ENHRY and CDR2 SYGVKD. This chain's CDR3 is CAITRTGVDEQFF. Written as DNA, the CDR3 is TGTGCCATCACCAGGACAGGGGTCGATGAGCAGTTCTTC.

This clone has a single count. This chain links TRBV7-9 with TRBJ2-2; D not resolved. The germline V and J ends were trimmed by 1 base and 4 bases, with 7 bases remaining between them. The CDR3 runs to 14 residues. CDR1 and CDR2 from the germline V gene are SEHNR and FQNEAQ (reference sequence). In nucleotides, the CDR3 is TGTGCCAGCAGCTTAGTTACGGGCACCGGGGAGCTGTTTTTT. Amino acids: CASSLVTGTGELFF.

The chain is built from TRBV4-1 and TRBJ2-1; a weak D match, TRBD2 (6 bases). The CDR3 sequence is 17 residues long. Between the trimmed V and J ends, which lost 3 bases and 10 bases, there was a span of 25 bases. CDR1 is MGHRA and CDR2 is YSYEKL in the germline V gene. CDR3 region: CASSHKGSRLEMFEQFF. CDR3 bases: TGCGCCAGCAGCCATAAAGGGAGCAGACTAGAGATGTTCGAGCAGTTCTTC.

V gene TRBV6-5 combines with J gene TRBJ1-1, with a possible D match to TRBD1 (6 bases). Per the germline V gene, CDR1 is MNHEY and CDR2 is SVGAGI. Trimming cost V 7 bases and J 4 bases, with 13 bases left between them. This CDR3 region has 13 residues. The chain's CDR3 is CASTRVGATEAFF. CDR3 coding DNA: TGTGCCAGCACCCGGGTGGGGGCCACTGAAGCTTTCTTT.

The chain links TRBV5-1 to TRBJ2-7; 8 bases match TRBD1. There are 14 residues in the CDR3. The J segment lost 4 bases and the V segment lost 4 bases, leaving 7 bases of the junction unmatched. Germline CDR1 reads SGHRS; CDR2 reads YFSETQ. Written as DNA, the CDR3 is TGCGCCAGCAGCCATTCAGGGGGCGAGTACGAGCAGTACTTC. Its translation: CASSHSGGEYEQYF. The complete variable domain, with remaining parts taken from reference TRBV5-1 and TRBJ2-7, reads KAGVTQTPRYLIKTRGQQVTLSCSPISGHRSVSWYQQTPGQGLQFLFEYFSETQRNKGNFPGRFSGRQFSNSRSEMNVSTLELGDSALYLCASSHSGGEYEQYFGPGTRLTVT.

The genes are TRBV5-6 and TRBJ2-2; the match to TRBD2 covers 13 bases. CDR1 and CDR2 from the germline V gene are SGHDT and YYEEEE. The trim removed 2 bases at V and 9 bases at J, leaving 10 bases unmatched. CDR3 length equals 17 residues. CDR3 protein: CASSFRTSGGRMRELFF. CDR3 bases: TGTGCCAGCAGCTTCAGGACTAGCGGGGGCCGGATGCGGGAGCTGTTTTTT.

This clone was seen only a few times. Within the sample, other DNA sequences also encode this same CDR3. V is TRBV5-1 and J is TRBJ2-3, with 11 nucleotides matching TRBD2. V gave up 2 bases and J gave up 4 bases; unmatched junction bases: 0. The CDR3 is 14 amino acids. Germline lookup yields CDR1 SGHRS and CDR2 YFSETQ. CDR3 loop: CASSFSGGADTQYF. The CDR3 region has the DNA TGCGCCAGCAGCTTTAGCGGGGGGGCAGATACGCAGTATTTT.

V and J are TRBV10-3 and TRBJ1-1; weak D call: TRBD1 (5 bases). There are 13 residues in the CDR3. The V end was cut by 6 bases, the J end by 0 bases, with 8 bases between. Germline CDR1 and CDR2: ENHRY and SYGVKD. In nucleotides, the CDR3 is TGTGCCATCAGCGAGGACATGAACACTGAAGCTTTCTTT. Translated, it gives CAISEDMNTEAFF.

The rearrangement uses TRBV5-8 and TRBJ1-2; possible D gene TRBD1, 6 bases. Germline values: CDR1 SGHTS, CDR2 YDEGEE. The CDR3 length is 14 residues. V lost 1 base to trimming and J lost 3 bases, with 10 bases between them. CDR3 sequence (DNA): TGTGCCAGCAGCTTGCTGGGGGCAGACTATGGCTACACCTTC. This codes for CASSLLGADYGYTF. Together with reference TRBV5-8 and TRBJ1-2, the CDR3 gives the full variable domain: EAGVTQSPTHLIKTRGQQATLRCSPISGHTSVYWYQQALGLGLQFLLWYDEGEERNRGNFPPRFSGRQFPNYSSELNVNALELEDSALYLCASSLLGADYGYTFGSGTRLTVV.

J is TRBJ2-4 and V is TRBV6-6; D remains ambiguous. This CDR3 contains 13 residues. Germline values: CDR1 MNHNY, CDR2 SVGAGI (reference sequence). The V end was cut by 5 bases, the J end by 0 bases, with 5 bases between. The CDR3: CASSPVAKNIQYF. The CDR3 DNA reads as TGTGCCAGCAGTCCAGTAGCCAAAAACATTCAGTACTTC.

This clone has only one observation. The rearrangement joins TRBV18 to TRBJ1-2; D gene unclear. Germline V gene sequence: CDR1 KGHSH, CDR2 LQKENI. This CDR3 has 14 amino acids. V dropped 3 bases and J dropped 3 bases, with 11 bases sitting between them. Here the CDR3 DNA reads TGTGCCAGCTCACCTCGGGGTATAGACTATGGCTACACCTTC. Its protein product is CASSPRGIDYGYTF.

This chain joins TRBV28 and TRBJ1-3; D ambiguous. This CDR3 contains 11 residues. Per the germline V gene, CDR1 is MDHEN and CDR2 is SYDVKM. Trimming cost V 3 bases and J 8 bases, with 5 bases left between them. CDR3 in amino acids: CASSLEYTIYF. The CDR3 region has the DNA TGTGCCAGCAGTTTGGAGTACACCATATATTTT.

This clone was seen only once. The chain uses TRBV2 and TRBJ2-3; 13 bases map to TRBD2. Germline CDR1 and CDR2: SNHLY and FYNNEI. V lost 2 bases, J lost 2 bases, and 4 bases stayed unmatched. This CDR3 has 17 residues. CDR3 loop: CASSETSGGAFTDTQYF. For the CDR3, the DNA is TGTGCCAGCAGTGAAACTAGCGGGGGGGCTTTCACAGATACGCAGTATTTT.

V and J are TRBV2 and TRBJ2-7; D not resolved. Trimming took 4 bases from V and 5 from J, leaving 6 bases between them. The length of the CDR3 is 11 residues. Per germline, CDR1 SNHLY and CDR2 FYNNEI. The CDR3 protein is CASSVQDEQYF. The CDR3 bases are TGTGCCAGCAGTGTCCAGGACGAGCAGTACTTC.

CDR3 sequence: CASWDRAGFNDQPQHF. CDR3 coding DNA: TGTGCCAGTTGGGACAGGGCCGGGTTTAACGATCAGCCCCAGCATTTT. The V call is TRBV19, the J call TRBJ1-5; 9 nucleotides line up with TRBD1. The CDR3 contains 16 residues. V shed 8 bases, J shed 5 bases, and the junction held 13 bases outside the gene matches. Per germline, CDR1 LNHDA and CDR2 SQIVND (reference sequence).

The chain combines TRBV19 with TRBJ1-5, with 10 positions matching TRBD1. Unmatched junction bases numbered 9, after V lost 10 bases and J lost 3 bases. Germline CDR1 LNHDA, CDR2 SQIVND (reference sequence). This CDR3 is 15 amino acids long. CDR3 sequence: CATAWDRGPNQPQHF. The CDR3 nucleotides read TGTGCCACCGCATGGGACAGGGGACCCAATCAGCCCCAGCATTTT. The full variable domain, rest sourced from reference TRBV19 and TRBJ1-5, is DGGITQSPKYLFRKEGQNVTLSCEQNLNHDAMYWYRQDPGQGLRLIYYSQIVNDFQKGDIAEGYSVSREKKESFPLTVTSAQKNPTAFYLCATAWDRGPNQPQHFGDGTRLSIL.

V gene TRBV28 combines with J gene TRBJ1-2, with D possibly being TRBD1 (6 bases). The CDR3 totals 11 residues. CDR1 and CDR2 from the germline V gene are MDHEN and SYDVKM. V lost 4 bases to trimming and J lost 9 bases, with 9 bases between them. The CDR3 nucleotides read TGTGCCAGCAGTTCCCAGGGGAGCTACACCTTC. It encodes CASSSQGSYTF.

This rearrangement joins TRBV9 to TRBJ2-3, with TRBD1 matching 7 bases. There are 15 residues in the CDR3. Germline CDR1 SGDLS, CDR2 YYNGEE. With 3 bases clipped from V and 2 bases from J, the junction kept 6 bases outside the gene matches. In DNA form, the CDR3 reads TGTGCCAGCAGCGGCCAGGGACAGTACACAGATACGCAGTATTTT. Its protein is CASSGQGQYTDTQYF.

In its sample, this clone was seen once. The V gene is TRBV28, the J gene TRBJ1-2, with 7 bases matching TRBD1. Germline values: CDR1 MDHEN, CDR2 SYDVKM. This CDR3 is built from 14 residues. V lost 2 bases and J lost 4; bases outside the gene matches: 4. The CDR3 protein is CASSLVGQAYGYTF. The CDR3 DNA reads as TGTGCCAGCAGTTTAGTCGGACAGGCCTATGGCTACACCTTC.

The CDR3 region has the DNA TGCGCCAGCAGCTTGGAATATTCAGGGGGTACTGAAGCTTTCTTT. Residues: CASSLEYSGGTEAFF. The V gene is TRBV5-1, the J gene TRBJ1-1, with 7 bases lining up with TRBD1. This CDR3 contains 15 residues. The V gene end was trimmed by 0 bases and the J gene end by 5 bases; junction bases not matched to a gene: 7. CDR1 is SGHRS, CDR2 YFSETQ, per germline.

This chain joins TRBV5-4 and TRBJ2-7, with D possibly matching TRBD1 (5 bases). The CDR3 sequence is 13 residues long. V lost 4 bases and J lost 7, with 15 bases in between. Germline V lookup: CDR1 SGHNT, CDR2 YYREEE (reference sequence). The chain's CDR3 is CASSIDRTGEQYF. CDR3 coding DNA: TGTGCCAGCAGCATAGACAGAACTGGGGAGCAGTACTTC.

The chain links TRBV2 to TRBJ1-1, with 7 bases identical to TRBD1. The CDR3 extends over 13 amino acids. V lost 7 bases and J lost 2; bases outside the gene matches: 4. The germline V gene encodes CDR1 SNHLY and CDR2 FYNNEI. CDR3 sequence reads: CASTDRANTEAFF. In DNA form, the CDR3 reads TGTGCCAGCACAGACAGGGCCAACACTGAAGCTTTCTTT.

This chain connects TRBV6-1 to TRBJ2-7; 8 bases agree with TRBD2. Trimming took 3 bases from V and 4 from J; bases not matched to a gene: 8. The CDR3 consists of 15 residues. Germline CDR1 MNHNS, CDR2 SASEGT. CDR3 bases: TGTGCCAGCAGTGAGGGCCGGGGGGGCTGGTACGAGCAGTACTTC. This gives the protein CASSEGRGGWYEQYF.